A single sample is the source of the 10 T cell receptor beta chains below, sequenced in a study of T cell clonality in common variable immunodeficiency. Their recognized antigens are unknown. Study-wide results and limits: Common variable immunodeficiency TCR beta sequences reportedly had fewer deletions and N-nucleotide insertions.

Method: immunoSEQ multiplex PCR; TCRdb's copy keeps in-frame clones and lacks some. The sample contains 21,000 or so clones, none of them singletons. The specimen sequenced was peripheral blood mononuclear cells. All receptors come from a human donor with common variable immunodeficiency.

This clone was recorded many times. The read finishes 3 residues shy of the CDR3 end, and the germline J gene is used to complete it. The chain employs TRBV18 and TRBJ2-6; possibly TRBD1 for D (6 bases). Trimming stripped 3 bases from V and 0 bases from J, with 12 bases between. The CDR3 spans 17 residues. Germline CDR1 KGHSH, CDR2 LQKENI. Partial CDR3 DNA: TGTGCCAGCTCACCGAGGGGGTCTCCCTCTGGGGCCAACGTC. Protein product: CASSPRGSPSGANV. The full CDR3 protein is CASSPRGSPSGANVLTF.

The sample holds many counts of this clone. Sequence at one end of the junction differs from germline and may be a read error. The read finishes 3 residues shy of the CDR3 end, and the germline J gene is used to complete it. V usage is TRBV7-7 and J usage is TRBJ2-5; 7 bases fit TRBD1. This CDR3 is 16 amino acids long. CDR1 is SSHAT and CDR2 is FNYEAQ in the germline V gene (reference sequence). The CDR3 here is CASSLRSGTAQETQYF. CDR3 DNA, as far as it was read: TGTGCTAGCAGCTTAAGATCCGGGACAGCACAAGAGACC. Supplemented by reference TRBV7-7 and TRBJ2-5, the full variable domain reads GAGVSQSPRYKVTKRGQDVTLRCDPISSHATLYWYQQALGQGPEFLTYFNYEAQPDKSGLPSDRFSAERPEGSISTLTIQRTEQRDSAMYRCASSLRSGTAQETQYFGPGTRLLVL.

This clone showed up just a few times. The DNA ends 3 residues before the CDR3 does, and the rest of the CDR3 is filled in from the germline J gene. V is TRBV10-2 and J is TRBJ2-7, with TRBD1 matching 7 bases. Germline CDR1 reads WSHSY; CDR2 reads SAAADI. V lost 8 bases to trimming and J lost 6 bases; unmatched junction nucleotides: 16. The CDR3 covers 15 residues. The sequenced part of the CDR3 DNA is TGCGCCAGCGCCCCGCGGGCAGGGGGTAGTGGCGAG. Encoded protein: CASAPRAGGSGE. The CDR3 in its entirety is CASAPRAGGSGEQYF.

Many counts were recorded for this clone. The read gets to within 3 residues of the CDR3 end, and the germline J gene fills in the rest. The V call is TRBV13, the J call TRBJ2-2; D is undetermined. Germline V gene sequence: CDR1 PRHDT, CDR2 FYEKMQ (reference sequence). The CDR3 length is 14 residues. The V end was cut by 2 bases, the J end by 3 bases, with 7 bases between. The CDR3 sequence is CASSLTADTGELFF. CDR3 DNA (partial): TGTGCCAGCAGCTTAACAGCAGACACCGGGGAG.

This clone was seen at least ten times. An end of the junction differs from the germline gene, which may be a read error. Read sequence stops 3 residues before the CDR3 end, and the germline J gene provides the missing end. This chain connects TRBV4-2 to TRBJ1-1; 7 positions match TRBD1. The CDR3 has 14 amino acids. Germline-derived CDR1 and CDR2 are LGHNA and YNFKEQ. The covered CDR3 bases are TGCGCCAGCAGCCAACCCGACAGGGACACTGAA. Translation: CASSQPDRDTE. From start to end, the CDR3 is CASSQPDRDTEAFF.

This clone was seen repeatedly, ten times or more. CDR3 amino acids: CASSAGPGGEHQTQYF. CDR3 DNA, as far as it was read: TGTGCCAGCAGCGCCGGGCCAGGGGGCGAGCATCAGACC. This chain connects TRBV7-6 to TRBJ2-5; 8 bases fit TRBD1. The missing CDR3 end, 3 residues past where the read stops, is filled in from the germline J gene. The trim removed 5 bases at V and 6 bases at J, leaving 14 bases unmatched. The CDR3 loop spans 16 amino acids. Per the germline V gene, CDR1 is SGHVS and CDR2 is FNYEAQ. Full variable domain (outside the CDR3, taken from reference TRBV7-6 and TRBJ2-5): GAGVSQSPRYKVTKRGQDVALRCDPISGHVSLYWYRQALGQGPEFLTYFNYEAQQDKSGLPNDRFSAERPEGSISTLTIQRTEQRDSAMYRCASSAGPGGEHQTQYFGPGTRLLVL.

This clone was picked up many times. The CDR3 is cut off 3 residues early in the read; its end comes from the germline J gene. The chain combines TRBV14 with TRBJ2-3, with D possibly TRBD1 on 8 matching bases. Germline assignment: CDR1 SGHDN and CDR2 FVKESK. The CDR3 spans 16 residues. Between the trimmed V and J ends, which lost 5 bases and 2 bases, there was a span of 17 bases. CDR3 bases read: TGTGCCAGCAGCGTATACAGGGGGGGACACACAGATACG. This codes for CASSVYRGGHTDT. From start to end, the CDR3 is CASSVYRGGHTDTQYF.

This clone was recorded many times. CDR3: CSVEGLQKETQYF. CDR3 DNA, as far as it was read: TGCAGCGTTGAAGGTCTACAGAAAGAGACC. This sequence joins TRBV29-1 and TRBJ2-5; D not certain. The read terminates 3 residues ahead of where the CDR3 ends, so the germline J gene completes it. Germline values: CDR1 SQVTM, CDR2 ANQGSEA. This CDR3 contains 13 residues. V was clipped by 1 base and J by 3 bases, with 9 bases between them.

This clone showed up many times. The CDR3 reads CSVGQGLNYGYTF. The part of the CDR3 DNA that was read is TGCAGCGTTGGTCAGGGGCTAAACTATGGC. V usage is TRBV29-1 and J usage is TRBJ1-2; a weak D match, TRBD1 (6 bases). The read terminates 3 residues ahead of where the CDR3 ends, so the germline J gene completes it. The CDR3 is 13 residues long. In germline, CDR1 is SQVTM, CDR2 ANQGSEA. Trimming stripped 4 bases from V and 2 bases from J, with 11 bases between.

Concerning this clone itself: The read finishes 3 residues shy of the CDR3 end, and the germline J gene is used to complete it. The sample contains more than one DNA sequence encoding this CDR3. The V and J genes are TRBV7-2 and TRBJ1-1; possible D gene TRBD1, 6 bases. Looked up from germline, CDR1 is SGHTA and CDR2 is FQGNSA. Trimming removed 5 bases at V and 0 bases at J, with 13 bases between. The CDR3 runs to 15 residues. The DNA read from the CDR3 is TGTGCCAGCAGCGGTCAGGGGAGGATGAACACTGAA. This translates into CASSGQGRMNTE. Given in full, the CDR3 is CASSGQGRMNTEAFF.